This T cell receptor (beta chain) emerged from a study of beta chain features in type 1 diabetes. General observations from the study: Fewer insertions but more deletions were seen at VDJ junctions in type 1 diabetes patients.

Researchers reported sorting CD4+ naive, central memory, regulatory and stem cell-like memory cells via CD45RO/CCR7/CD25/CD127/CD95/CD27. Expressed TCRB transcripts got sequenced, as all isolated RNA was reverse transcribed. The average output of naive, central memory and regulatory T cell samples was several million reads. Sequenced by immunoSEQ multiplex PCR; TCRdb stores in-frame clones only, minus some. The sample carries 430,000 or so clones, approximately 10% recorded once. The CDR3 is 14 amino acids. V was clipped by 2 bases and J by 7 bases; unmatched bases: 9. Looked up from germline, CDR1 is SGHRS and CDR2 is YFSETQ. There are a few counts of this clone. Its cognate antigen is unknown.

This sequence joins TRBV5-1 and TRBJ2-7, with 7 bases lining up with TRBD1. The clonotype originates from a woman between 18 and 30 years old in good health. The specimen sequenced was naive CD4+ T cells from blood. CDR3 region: CASSFGQANREQYF. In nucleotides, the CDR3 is TGCGCCAGCAGCTTTGGACAGGCGAATCGGGAGCAGTACTTC.